The sequence of this T cell receptor (beta chain) was determined in a study of T cell repertoires in cytomegalovirus infection. Study-level background: It was the public TCR beta signatures that indicated both CMV infection and matching HLA type.

Study-wide results and limits: Summed public TCR beta family frequency identified CMV carriers bearing the relevant HLA. Dominant in the ex vivo response were TCR beta clonotypes restricted by HLA-C and specific for CMV.

A note on this clonotype: Its cognate antigen is unknown.

The V gene end was trimmed by 3 bases and the J gene end by 4 bases; junction bases not matched to a gene: 4. The length of the CDR3 is 15 residues. Germline CDR1 is KGHSH and CDR2 is LQKENI. TCRdb itself ran the reads through MiXCR, one entry per CDR3 protein. The data show about 300,000 distinct CDR3 sequences, with roughly a tenth seen just once and approximately 2.3% held by the top ten. The source of this sequence is a human donor in good health (CMV status not recorded). Some clones in this sample may be carry-over from other donors' samples. The sample consisted of PBMCs. The rearrangement links TRBV18 to TRBJ1-3; 9 bases line up with TRBD1. In nucleotides, the CDR3 is TGTGCCAGCTCACCTGGACAGGGGCAAGGAAACACCATATATTTT. This gives the protein CASSPGQGQGNTIYF. The whole variable domain, remainder taken from reference TRBV18 and TRBJ1-3, is NAGVMQNPRHLVRRRGQEARLRCSPMKGHSHVYWYRQLPEEGLKFMVYLQKENIIDESGMPKERFSAEFPKEGPSILRIQQVVRGDSAAYFCASSPGQGQGNTIYFGEGSWLTVV.